This is a list of T cell receptor beta chains from one sample in a study of T cells in Graves' hyperthyroidism and ophthalmopathy. MiXCR, run by TCRdb on the multiplex PCR reads, gives a single entry per CDR3 protein. The sample has more than 500,000 distinct CDR3 sequences, about 16% seen once. Sequenced input: blood. These receptors were taken from a woman aged 25 to 45 with Graves' ophthalmopathy. CDR3s leave out the opening cysteine and the closing phenylalanine or tryptophan. Fields, in order: V gene, J gene, D gene, CDR3 protein. The D gene is left open where the match is weak.

v_gene: TRBV6-1
j_gene: TRBJ1-1
d_gene: -
CDR3aa: ASSFLQDSEAF

v_gene: TRBV10-3
j_gene: TRBJ1-1
d_gene: -
CDR3aa: AIRVEENTEAF

v_gene: TRBV20-1
j_gene: TRBJ1-6
d_gene: TRBD1
CDR3aa: SVLSTGTGNSPLH

v_gene: TRBV7-9
j_gene: TRBJ2-1
d_gene: TRBD2
CDR3aa: ATIIAGINNEQF

v_gene: TRBV20-1
j_gene: TRBJ2-4
d_gene: -
CDR3aa: SASLAGIQY

v_gene: TRBV7-2
j_gene: TRBJ2-1
d_gene: -
CDR3aa: ASSLELRSYNEQF

v_gene: TRBV29-1
j_gene: TRBJ2-5
d_gene: -
CDR3aa: SETTGIQETQY

v_gene: TRBV5-1
j_gene: TRBJ1-1
d_gene: -
CDR3aa: ASSIENTEAF

v_gene: TRBV9
j_gene: TRBJ2-1
d_gene: -
CDR3aa: ASSSTDSYNEQF

v_gene: TRBV7-9
j_gene: TRBJ1-2
d_gene: TRBD1
CDR3aa: ASSIKTGTGYT

v_gene: TRBV10-3
j_gene: TRBJ2-1
d_gene: -
CDR3aa: AISGDYDEQF

v_gene: TRBV7-9
j_gene: TRBJ2-2
d_gene: -
CDR3aa: ARSGGTGELF

v_gene: TRBV15
j_gene: TRBJ1-5
d_gene: TRBD1
CDR3aa: ATSRTGVGQPQH

v_gene: TRBV6-6
j_gene: TRBJ1-5
d_gene: TRBD1
CDR3aa: ASSSRQGSQPQH

v_gene: TRBV6-1
j_gene: TRBJ2-1
d_gene: -
CDR3aa: ASSPGLSSTVPF

v_gene: TRBV13
j_gene: TRBJ2-7
d_gene: TRBD2
CDR3aa: ASSKGTSGGYEQY

v_gene: TRBV7-2
j_gene: TRBJ1-3
d_gene: -
CDR3aa: ASSYGSSSGNTIY

v_gene: TRBV27
j_gene: TRBJ2-7
d_gene: -
CDR3aa: ASSLSGSTYEQY

v_gene: TRBV27
j_gene: TRBJ1-1
d_gene: -
CDR3aa: ASSLRDLGDTEAF

v_gene: TRBV9
j_gene: TRBJ2-1
d_gene: TRBD2
CDR3aa: ASSPSGLPYNEQF

v_gene: TRBV6-2/TRBV6-3
j_gene: TRBJ1-5
d_gene: -
CDR3aa: ASSYTGQKNQPQH

v_gene: TRBV29-1
j_gene: TRBJ2-7
d_gene: -
CDR3aa: SVETEKGYEQY

v_gene: TRBV29-1
j_gene: TRBJ2-3
d_gene: TRBD2
CDR3aa: SVEMAGGPPDTQY

v_gene: TRBV19
j_gene: TRBJ2-1
d_gene: TRBD2
CDR3aa: ASRKMTSGTEGQF

v_gene: TRBV15
j_gene: TRBJ2-5
d_gene: -
CDR3aa: ATSRDMAVGETQY

v_gene: TRBV28
j_gene: TRBJ2-1
d_gene: -
CDR3aa: ASITIGGKGGTNEQF

v_gene: TRBV12-3/TRBV12-4
j_gene: TRBJ2-7
d_gene: TRBD2
CDR3aa: ASSLGGLAGGSSYEQY

v_gene: TRBV7-9
j_gene: TRBJ1-4
d_gene: -
CDR3aa: ASRPEGVEKLF

v_gene: TRBV28
j_gene: TRBJ2-7
d_gene: TRBD2
CDR3aa: ASSSHSGLAALEQY

v_gene: TRBV29-1
j_gene: TRBJ1-1
d_gene: -
CDR3aa: SGGNTEAF

v_gene: TRBV5-6
j_gene: TRBJ2-7
d_gene: -
CDR3aa: ASSFGEGVYEQY